What follows describes a single T cell receptor beta chain. This specimen belongs to a study of blood T cell repertoires in COVID-19. Germline trimming cut 6 bases from V and 3 bases from J; bases unmatched to any gene: 2. The length of the CDR3 is 12 residues. Germline V gene sequence: CDR1 SGHTA, CDR2 FQGTGA. In the source study's methods: Scientists estimated how many nucleated cells there were by amplifying reference gene primers. Clones were sequenced by immunoSEQ multiplex PCR, and TCRdb holds only the in-frame ones, with some missing. The D gene and trimming were derived from the DNA, and the V and J assignments and clone size from that table. The table has 150,000 to 190,000 clones, around 74% seen once.

This TCR was sampled from a woman older than 75 with acute or convalescent COVID-19. Source material: peripheral blood. The gene calls are TRBV7-3 and TRBJ2-7; the match to TRBD1 covers 7 bases. CDR3 amino acids: CASSPGGYEQYF. The CDR3 DNA reads as TGTGCCAGCAGTCCAGGGGGCTACGAGCAGTACTTC.